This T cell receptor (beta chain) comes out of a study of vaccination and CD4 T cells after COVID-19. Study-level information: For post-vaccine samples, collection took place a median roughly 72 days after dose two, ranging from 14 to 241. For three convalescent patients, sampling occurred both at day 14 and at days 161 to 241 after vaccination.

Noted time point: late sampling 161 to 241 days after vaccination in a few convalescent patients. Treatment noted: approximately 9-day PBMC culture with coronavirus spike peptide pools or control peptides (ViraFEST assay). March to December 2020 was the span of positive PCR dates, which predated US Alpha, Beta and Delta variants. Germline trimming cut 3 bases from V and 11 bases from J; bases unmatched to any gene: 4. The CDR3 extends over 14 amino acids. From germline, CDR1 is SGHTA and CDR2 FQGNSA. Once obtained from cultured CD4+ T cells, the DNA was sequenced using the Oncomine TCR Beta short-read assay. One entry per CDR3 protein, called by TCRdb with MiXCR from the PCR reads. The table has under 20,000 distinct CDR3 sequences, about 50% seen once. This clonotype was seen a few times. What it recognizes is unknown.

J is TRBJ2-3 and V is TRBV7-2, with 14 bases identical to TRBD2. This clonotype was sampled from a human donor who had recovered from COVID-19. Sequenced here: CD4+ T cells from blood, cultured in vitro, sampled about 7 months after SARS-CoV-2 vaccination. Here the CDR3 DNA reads TGTGCCAGCAGCTTTGTGACTAGCGGGGGGGGGCAGTATTTT. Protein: CASSFVTSGGGQYF.